This T cell receptor beta chain was recorded in a study of T cell repertoires in cytomegalovirus infection. Study summary: CMV infection plus the matching HLA type was flagged by public TCR beta signatures.

A single record per CDR3 protein comes from TCRdb applying MiXCR to the reads. The sample has about 160,000 distinct CDR3 sequences, roughly a fifth seen once. As to this clonotype: Its antigen is unidentified.

Study conclusions and caveats: Identification of carriers of CMV plus the relevant HLA was performed using cumulative public TCR beta family frequency.

The clonotype originates from a human donor in good health (CMV status not recorded). Some clones in this sample may be carry-over from other donors' samples. This specimen consisted of CD8+ T cells from cultured PBMCs, obtained from culture after CMV antigen stimulation.

The CDR3 DNA sequence: TGTGCCAGCAGTGGCGACATTCAGTACTTC. This codes for CASSGDIQYF. This rearrangement joins TRBV12-3 or TRBV12-4 to TRBJ2-4; unclear D gene. The CDR3 contains 10 residues. V shed 5 bases and J shed 8 bases, with 4 bases lying between them.